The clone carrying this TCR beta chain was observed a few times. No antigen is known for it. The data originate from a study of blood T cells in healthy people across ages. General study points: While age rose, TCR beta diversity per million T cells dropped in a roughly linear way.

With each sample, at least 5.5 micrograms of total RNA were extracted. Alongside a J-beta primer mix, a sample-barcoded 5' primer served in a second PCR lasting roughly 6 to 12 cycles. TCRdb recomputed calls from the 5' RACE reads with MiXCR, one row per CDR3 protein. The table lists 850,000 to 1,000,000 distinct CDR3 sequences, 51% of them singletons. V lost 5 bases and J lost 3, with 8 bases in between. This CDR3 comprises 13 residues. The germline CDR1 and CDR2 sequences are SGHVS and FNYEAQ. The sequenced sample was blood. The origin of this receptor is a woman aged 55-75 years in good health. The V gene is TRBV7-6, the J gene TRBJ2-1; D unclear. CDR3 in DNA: TGTGCCAGCAGCACCCAAAGCTACAATGAGCAGTTCTTC. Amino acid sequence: CASSTQSYNEQFF.